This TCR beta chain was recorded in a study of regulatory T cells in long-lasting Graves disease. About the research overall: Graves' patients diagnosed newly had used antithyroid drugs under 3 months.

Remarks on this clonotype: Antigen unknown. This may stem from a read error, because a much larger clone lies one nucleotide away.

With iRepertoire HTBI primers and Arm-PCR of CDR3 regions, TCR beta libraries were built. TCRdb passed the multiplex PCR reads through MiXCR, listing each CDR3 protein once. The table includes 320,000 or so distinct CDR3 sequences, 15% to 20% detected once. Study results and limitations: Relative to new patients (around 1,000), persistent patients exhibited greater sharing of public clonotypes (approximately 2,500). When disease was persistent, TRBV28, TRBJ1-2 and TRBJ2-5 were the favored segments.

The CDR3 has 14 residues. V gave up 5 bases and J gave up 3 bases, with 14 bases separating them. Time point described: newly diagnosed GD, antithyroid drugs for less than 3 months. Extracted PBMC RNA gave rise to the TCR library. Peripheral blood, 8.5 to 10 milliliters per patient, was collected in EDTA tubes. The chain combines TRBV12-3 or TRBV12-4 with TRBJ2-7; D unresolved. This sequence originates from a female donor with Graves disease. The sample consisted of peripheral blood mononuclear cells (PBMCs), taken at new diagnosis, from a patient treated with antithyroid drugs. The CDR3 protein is CASSHELPYYEQYF. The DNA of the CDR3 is TGTGCCAGCAGTCACGAATTGCCCTACTACGAGCAGTACTTC.